This TCR beta chain is drawn from a study of CD8 T cells in Susac syndrome (dated by TCRdb to the late 2010s). Notes on the research overall: Whether CD8+ T cell activation and differentiation in Susac syndrome was antigen driven was tested using repertoire sequencing. CD8+ T cell repertoire clonality was compared between 12 healthy donors, around 14 Susac syndrome patients and some 15 multiple sclerosis patients. Paper-wide results and their limitations: The TCR sequencing and HLA analysis was acknowledged to have included a relatively small number of individuals.

RNA was extracted with the RNeasy kit and roughly 0.5 to 1 ug was reverse transcribed using random hexamers. The immunoSEQ multiplex PCR assay, covering 54 Vbeta and 13 Jbeta segments, was used to amplify TCR beta CDR3 regions. PCR amplification bias was corrected using a synthetic template baseline for primer optimization and computational correction. Per the source publication's procedure: Reads were annotated to V, D and J genes per IMGT and analyzed with immunoSEQ Analyzer, keeping only productive sequences. Clonality was calculated as one minus the Shannon entropy normalized by log2 of the number of productive unique sequences. Public and private clones were assessed among the 100 most prevalent clones of each patient and control. A clone was defined as Susac-specific if it was absent from the healthy and MS cohorts, from over a thousand published viral clones and from other ImmuneACCESS disease sequences. Using fastp at Q25 and MiXCR, TCRdb reprocessed the public reads and kept productive beta chains. All rows with the same CDR3 protein become a single entry with the most common DNA and genes. The V and J calls here are based on TCRdb, not the publication. The sample yields about 140,000 distinct CDR3 sequences; roughly 94% were counted once. Around 0.29% of the sample comes from the top ten.

This clonotype was recorded once. The antigen it recognizes is unknown. There are no base qualities to consult, and no much larger clone falls within one base. Just one read gives weak support. Peripheral blood CD8+ and CD4+ T cells from healthy donors, Susac syndrome patients and multiple sclerosis patients were profiled by high-throughput TCR beta sequencing. Healthy donors were age- and sex-matched controls. Bulk CD8+ and CD4+ T cells were purified by magnetic negative isolation, whereas CD8+ TEMRA cells were enriched by FACS. Blood was drawn into EDTA tubes, processed within 24 hours, and PBMCs were isolated by density gradient centrifugation. PBMCs intended for TCR sequencing were cryopreserved in liquid nitrogen and thawed later in a water bath at 37 degrees C. The sorted or isolated CD4+, CD8+ and CD8+ TEMRA cells had a purity of 90% or higher. The cysteine opens and the phenylalanine closes a CDR3 of 15 amino acids. Only the CDR3 region is kept as DNA, spanning 45 bases read in frame from base 1. The junction shows trimming of 4 bases on V and 6 bases on J, and the gene matches do not reach 6 bases of it. From the germline V gene, CDR1 is SGDLS and CDR2 is YYNGEE.

The rearranged segments are TRBV9 and TRBJ2-7, with 14 junctional bases fitting TRBD2. This sequence was found in a human donor in good health. The sequenced sample was CD8+ T cells from PBMCs. The nucleotide sequence reads TGTGCCAGCAGCCCGAGACTAGCGGGAGGGCGCGAGCAGTACTTC. The resulting protein is CASSPRLAGGREQYF.